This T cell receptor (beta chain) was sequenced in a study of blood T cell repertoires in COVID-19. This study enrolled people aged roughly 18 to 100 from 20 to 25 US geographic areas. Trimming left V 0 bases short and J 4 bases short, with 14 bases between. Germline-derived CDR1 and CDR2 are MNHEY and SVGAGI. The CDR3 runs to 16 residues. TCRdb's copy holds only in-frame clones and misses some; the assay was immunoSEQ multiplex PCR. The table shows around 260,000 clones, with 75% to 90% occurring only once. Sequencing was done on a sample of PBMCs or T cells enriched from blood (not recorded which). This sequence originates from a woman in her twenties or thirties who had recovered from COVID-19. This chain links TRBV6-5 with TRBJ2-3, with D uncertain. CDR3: CASSYSTQHRADTQYF. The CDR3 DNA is TGTGCCAGCAGTTACTCGACGCAGCACCGGGCAGATACGCAGTATTTT.